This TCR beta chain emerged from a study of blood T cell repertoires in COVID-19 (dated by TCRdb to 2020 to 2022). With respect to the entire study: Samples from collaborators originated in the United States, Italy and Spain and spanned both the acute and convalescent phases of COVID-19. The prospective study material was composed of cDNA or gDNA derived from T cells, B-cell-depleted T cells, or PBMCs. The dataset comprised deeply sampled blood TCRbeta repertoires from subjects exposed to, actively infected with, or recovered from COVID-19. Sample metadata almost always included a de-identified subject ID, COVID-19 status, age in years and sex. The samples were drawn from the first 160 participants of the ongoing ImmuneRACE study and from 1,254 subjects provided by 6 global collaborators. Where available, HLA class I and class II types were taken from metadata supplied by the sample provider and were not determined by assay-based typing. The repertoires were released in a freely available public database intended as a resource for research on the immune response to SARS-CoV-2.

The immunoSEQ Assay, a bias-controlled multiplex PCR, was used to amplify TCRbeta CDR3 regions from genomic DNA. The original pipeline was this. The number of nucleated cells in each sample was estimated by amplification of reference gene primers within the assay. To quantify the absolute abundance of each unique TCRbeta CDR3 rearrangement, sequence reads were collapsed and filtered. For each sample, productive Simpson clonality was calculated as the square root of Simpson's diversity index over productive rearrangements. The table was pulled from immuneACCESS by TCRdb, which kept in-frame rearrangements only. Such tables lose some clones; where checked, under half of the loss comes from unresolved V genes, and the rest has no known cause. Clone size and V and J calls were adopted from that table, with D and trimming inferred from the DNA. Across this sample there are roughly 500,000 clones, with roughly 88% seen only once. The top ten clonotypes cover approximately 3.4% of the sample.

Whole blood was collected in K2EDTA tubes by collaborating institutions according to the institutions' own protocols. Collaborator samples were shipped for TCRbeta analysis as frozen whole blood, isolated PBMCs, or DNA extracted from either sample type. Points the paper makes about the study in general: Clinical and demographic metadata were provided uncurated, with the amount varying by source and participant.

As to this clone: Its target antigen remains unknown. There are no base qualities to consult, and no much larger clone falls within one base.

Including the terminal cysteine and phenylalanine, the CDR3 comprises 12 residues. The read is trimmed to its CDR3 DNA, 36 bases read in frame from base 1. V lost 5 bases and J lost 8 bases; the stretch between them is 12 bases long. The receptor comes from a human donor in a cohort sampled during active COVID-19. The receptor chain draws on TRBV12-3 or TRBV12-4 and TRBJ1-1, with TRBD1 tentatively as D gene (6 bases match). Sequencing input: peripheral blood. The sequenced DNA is TGTGCCAGCAGTGCCGGACAGCTCGAAGCTTTCTTT. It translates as CASSAGQLEAFF.